The 10 T cell receptor beta chains in this list originate from one sample, sequenced in a study of CD8+CD57+ T cells in acquired aplastic anemia. For CDR3 and TCR beta VDJ profiling, genomic DNA was the template used. TCRdb reanalysed the reads using MiXCR and keeps one entry per CDR3 protein. The sample yields around 140,000 distinct CDR3 sequences, approximately 41% seen once. The sample was sorted CD4+, CD8+, or CD8+CD57+ T cells (not recorded which) from PBMCs. Receptor source: a human donor in good health, serving as a control.

For this clonotype: A single base separates this from a much larger clone, so it may be a read error. The V and J genes are TRBV4-2 and TRBJ1-6, with 8 bases fitting TRBD1. The V gene's germline CDR1 is LGHNA and CDR2 YNFKEQ. The CDR3 consists of 17 residues. Trimming cost V 5 bases and J 7 bases; bases outside gene matches: 13. CDR3 sequence reads: CASSTGTGLLPNSPLHF. The CDR3 bases are TGTGCCAGCAGCACCGGGACAGGTCTTTTACCAAATTCACCCCTCCACTTT.

As for this clonotype: Relative to the germline gene, one junction end is altered; a read error may explain this. The gene calls are TRBV2 and TRBJ2-7; 7 nucleotides align to TRBD2. The CDR3 contains 14 residues. Germline V CDR1 and CDR2: SNHLY, FYNNEI. CDR3 coding DNA: TGTGCCAGCAGTGAACGGGCGGGAGCTCGCGAGCAGTGCTTC. It codes for CASSERAGAREQCF. Together with reference TRBV2 and TRBJ2-7, the CDR3 gives the full variable domain: EPEVTQTPSHQVTQMGQEVILRCVPISNHLYFYWYRQILGQKVEFLVSFYNNEISEKSEIFDDQFSVERPDGSNFTLKIRSTKLEDSAMYFCASSERAGAREQCFGPGTRLTVT.

The chain combines TRBV10-3 with TRBJ1-3, with no clear D. Germline CDR1 ENHRY, CDR2 SYGVKD. Deletions cut 4 bases from V and 0 bases from J, with 13 bases between. The CDR3 totals 16 residues. The CDR3 here is CAISAAEDFSGNTIYF. As DNA, the CDR3 is TGTGCCATCAGTGCCGCCGAGGATTTCTCTGGAAACACCATATATTTT.

This clonotype has a handful of counts. The chain carries TRBV7-7 and TRBJ2-7, with 8 bases fitting TRBD1. Germline values: CDR1 SSHAT, CDR2 FNYEAQ (reference sequence). V gave up 8 bases and J gave up 2 bases; unmatched junction bases: 11. This CDR3 is 15 amino acids long. The CDR3 region has the DNA TGTGCCAGCCGCATACAAGACAGGGGCACCTACGAGCAGTACTTC. This encodes CASRIQDRGTYEQYF. The full variable domain, rest sourced from reference TRBV7-7 and TRBJ2-7, is GAGVSQSPRYKVTKRGQDVTLRCDPISSHATLYWYQQALGQGPEFLTYFNYEAQPDKSGLPSDRFSAERPEGSISTLTIQRTEQRDSAMYRCASRIQDRGTYEQYFGPGTRLTVT.

This clonotype has a count of ten or more. V gene TRBV6-5 combines with J gene TRBJ1-6, with unresolved D. The CDR3 totals 13 residues. The V and J ends lost 2 bases and 6 bases respectively, with 5 bases between them. Germline V gives CDR1 MNHEY, CDR2 SVGAGI. For the CDR3, the DNA is TGTGCCAGCAGTTACACTTTTAATTCACCCCTCCACTTT. Its translation: CASSYTFNSPLHF.

This clonotype was counted ten times or more. The chain uses TRBV24-1 and TRBJ2-1; 7 bases are a match to TRBD2. Germline loops: CDR1 KGHDR, CDR2 SFDVKD. The trim removed 9 bases at V and 7 bases at J, leaving 20 bases unmatched. This CDR3 contains 17 residues. The CDR3 here is CATGGAGRGGVRNEQFF. CDR3 bases: TGTGCCACCGGTGGAGCGGGACGGGGTGGGGTCAGAAATGAGCAGTTCTTC.

This sequence joins TRBV19 and TRBJ1-2; weak D call: TRBD1 (6 bases). CDR1 LNHDA and CDR2 SQIVND come from the germline V gene (reference sequence). This CDR3 comprises 14 residues. V was shortened by 5 bases and J by 4 bases, with 14 bases between the two germline ends. The CDR3 loop reads CASSPGQYTYGYTF. CDR3 nucleotide sequence: TGTGCCAGTAGTCCCGGACAGTACACCTATGGCTACACCTTC.

This clonotype was observed many times. V is TRBV9 and J is TRBJ2-5, with D tentatively TRBD1 (6 bases). The V gene lost 0 bases and the J gene lost 1 base, with 10 bases spanning the gap. Germline V CDR1 and CDR2: SGDLS, YYNGEE. CDR3 length equals 15 residues. CDR3 DNA sequence: TGTGCCAGCAGCGTAGGAGGGGGTGGCCAAGAGACCCAGTACTTC. This codes for CASSVGGGGQETQYF.

The gene calls are TRBV4-1 and TRBJ1-5, with 8 nucleotides matching TRBD1. Trimming took 0 bases from V and 1 from J; bases not matched to a gene: 8. This CDR3 has 18 residues. Germline CDR1 and CDR2: MGHRA and YSYEKL. As DNA, the CDR3 is TGCGCCAGCAGCCAAGAAGGGGCAGGGGGCCTCAGCAATCAGCCCCAGCATTTT. Translated: CASSQEGAGGLSNQPQHF.

This clonotype was detected ten times or more. This rearrangement joins TRBV19 to TRBJ1-2, with unresolved D. The CDR3 loop spans 11 amino acids. Germline V gene data show CDR1 as LNHDA and CDR2 as SQIVND (reference sequence). The ends were cut back, 11 bases at V and 1 base at J, with 8 bases in the middle. CDR3 amino acids: CAGRSNYGYTF. The CDR3 DNA reads as TGTGCCGGGAGAAGTAACTATGGCTACACCTTC. Variable domain in full (rest from reference TRBV19 and TRBJ1-2): DGGITQSPKYLFRKEGQNVTLSCEQNLNHDAMYWYRQDPGQGLRLIYYSQIVNDFQKGDIAEGYSVSREKKESFPLTVTSAQKNPTAFYLCAGRSNYGYTFGSGTRLTVV.